Each of the 5 T cell receptor beta chains below was sequenced from the same sample in a study of T cell responses to AZD1222 COVID-19 vaccine. Method: immunoSEQ multiplex PCR; TCRdb's copy keeps in-frame clones and lacks some. The sample gives 120,000 to 150,000 clones, about 90% of which show up once; about a tenth is in the top ten. This specimen consisted of peripheral blood, obtained 28 days after the second AZD1222 dose. Receptors originate from an adult who received the AZD1222 COVID-19 vaccine.

CDR3 region: CASSFAPVEETQYF. The CDR3 coding sequence is TGTGCCAGCAGCTTCGCCCCGGTAGAAGAGACCCAGTACTTC. V usage is TRBV7-2 and J usage is TRBJ2-5; no reliable D call. The germline V gene encodes CDR1 SGHTA and CDR2 FQGNSA. The CDR3 contains 14 residues. V dropped 3 bases and J dropped 3 bases, with 11 bases sitting between them.

A single count supports this clone. The V call is TRBV11-2, the J call TRBJ1-2, with D hard to call. The CDR3 consists of 15 residues. From germline, CDR1 is SGHAT and CDR2 FQNNGV. Trimming left V 5 bases short and J 4 bases short, with 17 bases between. The CDR3 nucleotides are TGTGCCAGCAGCCCAGTGAAGGGAATGGGCTATGGCTACACCTTC. It translates to CASSPVKGMGYGYTF.

This rearrangement joins TRBV7-9 to TRBJ1-1; D gene ambiguous. The CDR3 is made up of 17 amino acids. V was shortened by 0 bases and J by 1 base, with 15 bases between the two germline ends. Germline CDR1 SEHNR, CDR2 FQNEAQ (reference sequence). CDR3 region: CASSLAALRRGNTEAFF. The CDR3 DNA sequence: TGTGCCAGCAGCTTAGCGGCCCTTCGGCGAGGGAACACTGAAGCTTTCTTT.

The chain links TRBV7-2 to TRBJ2-7, with TRBD2 identical over 13 bases. V was clipped by 5 bases and J by 4 bases; unmatched bases: 5. This CDR3 comprises 15 residues. Germline CDR1 is SGHTA and CDR2 is FQGNSA. The CDR3 DNA follows: TGTGCCAGCAGCCCGACTAGCGGGGGGCCATACGAGCAGTACGTC. It yields the protein CASSPTSGGPYEQYV.

The chain has TRBV1 and TRBJ2-7; TRBD1, the D gene given by the table, was not confirmed from the DNA. TRBV1 represents a pseudogene. The CDR3 is made up of 12 amino acids. This CDR3 reads CTSSHPGWEQYV. Written as DNA, the CDR3 is TGCACCAGCAGCCACCCAGGGTGGGAGCAGTACGTC.